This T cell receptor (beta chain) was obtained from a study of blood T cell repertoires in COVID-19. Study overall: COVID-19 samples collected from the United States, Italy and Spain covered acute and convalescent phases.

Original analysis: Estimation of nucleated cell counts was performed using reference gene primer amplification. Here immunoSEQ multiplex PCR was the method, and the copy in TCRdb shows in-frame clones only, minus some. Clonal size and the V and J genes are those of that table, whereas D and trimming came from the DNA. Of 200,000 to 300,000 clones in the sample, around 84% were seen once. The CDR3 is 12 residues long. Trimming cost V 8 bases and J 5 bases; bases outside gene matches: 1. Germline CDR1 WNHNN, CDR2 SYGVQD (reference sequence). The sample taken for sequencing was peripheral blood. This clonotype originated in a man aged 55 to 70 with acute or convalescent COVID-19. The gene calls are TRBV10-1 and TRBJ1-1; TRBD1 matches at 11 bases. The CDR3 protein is CASGTGGTEAFF. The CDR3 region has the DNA TGCGCCAGCGGGACAGGGGGTACTGAAGCTTTCTTT.